One sample yielded the 12 T cell receptor beta chains listed below, sequenced in a study of spatial heterogeneity in lung cancer. Specified time point: sample taken at primary tumor resection. Their antigens remain unidentified. Whole-study findings and limits: The number of expanded tumor alpha and beta chains correlated with mutation number.

TCRdb reprocessed the 5' RACE reads via MiXCR and lists one record per CDR3 protein. This table holds over a thousand distinct CDR3 sequences, less than 20% found once. Specimen: lung tumor tissue, collected at surgery. The receptors derive from a female donor with early-stage non-small cell lung cancer.

This clonotype is judged medium-sized. This beta chain represents an off-target read in a library built for alpha chains; its size is of limited meaning. The rearrangement links TRBV11-2 to TRBJ1-1; no definite D call. The CDR3 contains 17 residues. From germline, CDR1 is SGHAT and CDR2 FQNNGV. V was trimmed by 5 bases and J by 1 base, leaving 20 bases between them. The CDR3 DNA is TGTGCCAGCAGCCCCCAGACTCCAGGCCCGACGAACACTGAAGCTTTCTTT. Translation gives CASSPQTPGPTNTEAFF.

Comments on this clonotype: Since it is a stray read in a library aimed at alpha chains, this beta chain has a size that is not meaningful. J is TRBJ2-2 and V is TRBV5-4, with TRBD1 matching over 7 bases. The CDR3 extends over 16 amino acids. J lost 2 bases, V lost 4 bases, and 8 bases had no gene match. Per germline, CDR1 SGHNT and CDR2 YYREEE (reference sequence). CDR3 protein: CASSQRTGGNTGELFF. CDR3 DNA: TGTGCCAGCAGCCAACGGACAGGCGGAAACACCGGGGAGCTGTTTTTT.

This clonotype was observed a handful of times. This beta chain is an unintended read in a library built for alpha chains; its size means little. This chain joins TRBV20-1 and TRBJ2-1; 7 nucleotides match TRBD2. The CDR3 length is 15 residues. CDR1 and CDR2 from the germline V gene are DFQATT and SNEGSKA (reference sequence). V was clipped by 3 bases and J by 0 bases; unmatched bases: 5. CDR3 DNA sequence: TGCAGTGCTAGGGGGAGCGGGAACTCCTACAATGAGCAGTTCTTC. It codes for CSARGSGNSYNEQFF.

This clonotype is large within its sample. Little can be read into the size of this beta chain, an off-target read in a library designed for alpha chains. This chain joins TRBV28 and TRBJ2-3; 8 nucleotides match TRBD1. The J segment lost 5 bases and the V segment lost 10 bases, leaving 8 bases of the junction unmatched. Germline CDR1 reads MDHEN; CDR2 reads SYDVKM. The CDR3 has 13 residues. In nucleotides, the CDR3 is TGTGCCAACTCAGGGGGCCAGAGAGATACGCAGTATTTT. This encodes CANSGGQRDTQYF.

Points on this clonotype: Within a library made for alpha chains, this beta chain is off target, and its count is uninformative. The chain links TRBV18 to TRBJ2-3, with TRBD2 as a possible D gene (7 bases). The CDR3 loop spans 14 amino acids. Trimming removed 5 bases from V and 2 bases from J, with 11 bases in between. Germline V CDR1 and CDR2: KGHSH, LQKENI. The chain's CDR3 is CASSAGAVTDTQYF. DNA of the CDR3: TGTGCCAGCTCAGCGGGGGCTGTCACAGATACGCAGTATTTT.

This clonotype is large within its sample. The library was built for alpha chains, so this beta chain is an off-target read and its size means little. V is TRBV5-1 and J is TRBJ2-2; tentative D call: TRBD2 (5 bases). There are 14 residues in the CDR3. The germline gives CDR1 SGHRS, CDR2 YFSETQ. Trimming removed 1 base from V and 7 bases from J, with 11 bases in between. As DNA, the CDR3 is TGCGCCAGCAGCTTGATGGGAGATGGCGGGGAGCTGTTTTTT. Amino acid sequence: CASSLMGDGGELFF.

This clonotype has a handful of counts. Within a library made for alpha chains, this beta chain is off target, and its count is uninformative. V usage is TRBV20-1 and J usage is TRBJ2-5, with D possibly TRBD2 on 6 matching bases. From germline, CDR1 is DFQATT and CDR2 SNEGSKA (reference sequence). This CDR3 region has 15 residues. The germline V and J ends were trimmed by 3 bases and 4 bases, with 18 bases remaining between them. The CDR3 region is CSASPQGLWAETQYF. In nucleotides, the CDR3 is TGCAGTGCTAGTCCCCAGGGACTCTGGGCAGAGACCCAGTACTTC.

In regard to this clonotype: This beta chain represents an off-target read in a library built for alpha chains; its size is of limited meaning. The rearrangement links TRBV7-2 to TRBJ2-5; TRBD1 aligns across 8 bases. Germline V CDR1 and CDR2: SGHTA, FQGNSA. There are 16 residues in the CDR3. The J segment lost 7 bases and the V segment lost 6 bases, leaving 16 bases of the junction unmatched. Here the CDR3 DNA reads TGTGCCAGCAGTCAACCCGTAGCAGGGGGCCGGGTGACCCAGTACTTC. Protein sequence: CASSQPVAGGRVTQYF.

Turning to this clonotype: This beta chain came through as a stray read in a library set up for alpha chains, and its size says little. V is TRBV7-2 and J is TRBJ2-1; possible D gene TRBD1, 5 bases. There are 15 residues in the CDR3. Trimming stripped 5 bases from V and 6 bases from J, with 17 bases between. Germline values: CDR1 SGHTA, CDR2 FQGNSA. CDR3 sequence (DNA): TGTGCCAGCAGCCCAGCAGCGACAGTTTTCAATGAGCAGTTCTTC. It encodes CASSPAATVFNEQFF.

In regard to this clonotype: Being off target in a library aimed at alpha chains, this beta chain has a size of little meaning. CDR3 DNA sequence: TGCAGTGCCAGACAAGGAGGAGAGACCCAGTACTTC. It translates to CSARQGGETQYF. The chain has TRBV20-1 and TRBJ2-5, with D perhaps matching TRBD2 (5 bases). The ends were cut back, 6 bases at V and 4 bases at J, with 12 bases in the middle. The CDR3 spans 12 residues. Germline V gives CDR1 DFQATT, CDR2 SNEGSKA (reference sequence).

This clonotype appeared a few times. Since it is a stray read in a library aimed at alpha chains, this beta chain has a size that is not meaningful. This CDR3 is CASSRTTTQGDTQYF. DNA of the CDR3: TGTGCCAGCAGCCGTACTACAACCCAGGGAGATACGCAGTATTTT. The chain recombines TRBV11-2 with TRBJ2-3, with D maybe TRBD1 (5 bases). From germline, CDR1 is SGHAT and CDR2 FQNNGV. The CDR3 totals 15 residues. Trimming took off 5 bases at V and 5 bases at J, with 17 bases between the two ends.

This clonotype was seen a few times. A library made for alpha chains picked up this beta chain off target, so its size means little. Written as DNA, the CDR3 is TGTGCCAGCAGCCAGGCGGGGGAAGAGACCCAGTACTTC. Translation: CASSQAGEETQYF. V is TRBV9 and J is TRBJ2-5; 7 bases fit TRBD2. Germline CDR1 is SGDLS and CDR2 is YYNGEE. This CDR3 comprises 13 residues. V shed 4 bases, J shed 3 bases, and the junction held 3 bases outside the gene matches. The full variable domain, with the rest looked up from reference TRBV9 and TRBJ2-5, is DSGVTQTPKHLITATGQRVTLRCSPRSGDLSVYWYQQSLDQGLQFLIQYYNGEERAKGNILERFSAQQFPDLHSELNLSSLELGDSALYFCASSQAGEETQYFGPGTRLLVL.